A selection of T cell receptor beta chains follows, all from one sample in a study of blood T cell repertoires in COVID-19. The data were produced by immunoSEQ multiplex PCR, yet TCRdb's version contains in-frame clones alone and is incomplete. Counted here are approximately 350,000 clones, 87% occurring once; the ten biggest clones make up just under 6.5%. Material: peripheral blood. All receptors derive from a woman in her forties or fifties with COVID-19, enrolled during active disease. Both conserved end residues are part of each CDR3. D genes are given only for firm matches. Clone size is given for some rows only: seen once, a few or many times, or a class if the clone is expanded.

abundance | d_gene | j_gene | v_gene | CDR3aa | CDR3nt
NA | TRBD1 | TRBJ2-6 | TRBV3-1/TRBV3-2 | CASSQGTGVVGANVLTF | TGTGCCAGCAGCCAAGGGACAGGGGTAGTTGGGGCCAACGTCCTGACTTTC
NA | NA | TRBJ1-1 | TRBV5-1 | CASRLDTGTLNTEAFF | TGCGCCAGCAGGCTAGACACCGGGACATTGAACACTGAAGCTTTCTTT
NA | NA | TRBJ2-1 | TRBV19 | CATSIQGGVYNEQFF | TGTGCCACCTCTATCCAGGGTGGGGTTTACAATGAGCAGTTCTTC
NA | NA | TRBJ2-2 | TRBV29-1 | CSVVLIANTGELFF | TGCAGCGTAGTGTTGATAGCTAACACCGGGGAGCTGTTTTTT
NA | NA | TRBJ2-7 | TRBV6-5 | CASSYSSGAYEQYF | TGTGCCAGCAGTTACTCTAGCGGAGCCTACGAGCAGTACTTC
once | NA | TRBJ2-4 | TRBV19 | CASSIGLISYF | TGTGCCAGTAGTATTGGGCTCATATCTTACTTC
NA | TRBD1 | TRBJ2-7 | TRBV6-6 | CASSYRDRVSYVEQYF | TGTGCCAGCAGTTACCGGGACAGGGTAAGTTACGTCGAGCAGTACTTC
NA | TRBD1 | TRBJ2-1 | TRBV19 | CASSLMYRDRYNEQFF | TGTGCCAGTAGCCTAATGTACCGGGACAGATACAATGAGCAGTTCTTC
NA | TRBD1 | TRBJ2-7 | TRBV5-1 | CASSSDRGRPGEQYF | TGCGCCAGCAGCTCAGACAGGGGGCGTCCAGGCGAGCAGTACTTC
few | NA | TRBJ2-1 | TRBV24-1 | CATRRGGEQFF | TGTGCCACCAGGAGGGGGGGTGAGCAGTTCTTC
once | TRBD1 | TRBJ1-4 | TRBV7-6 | CASSLYSRDRGGKLFF | TGTGCCAGCAGCTTATACTCCCGGGACAGGGGCGGGAAACTGTTTTTT
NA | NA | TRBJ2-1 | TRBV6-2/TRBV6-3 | CASSYLYNEQFF | TGTGCCAGCAGTTACCTTTACAATGAGCAGTTCTTC
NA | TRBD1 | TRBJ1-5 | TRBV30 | CAWSYGTGGNQPQHF | TGTGCCTGGAGTTACGGGACAGGGGGTAATCAGCCCCAGCATTTT
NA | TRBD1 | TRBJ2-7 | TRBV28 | CASSFTQGVGEQYF | TGTGCCAGCAGTTTTACGCAGGGGGTTGGCGAGCAGTACTTC
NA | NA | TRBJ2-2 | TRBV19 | CASSSNRITTGELFF | TGTGCCAGTAGTTCAAACAGGATTACCACCGGGGAGCTGTTTTTT
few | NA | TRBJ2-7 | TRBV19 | CASSMEQATYEQYF | TGTGCCAGTAGTATGGAACAGGCTACCTACGAGCAGTACTTC
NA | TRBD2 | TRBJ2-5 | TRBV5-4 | CASRTSGRRETQYF | TGTGCCAGCAGAACTAGCGGGAGGAGAGAGACCCAGTACTTC
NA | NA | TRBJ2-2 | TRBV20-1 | CSASLTGYANTGELFF | TGCAGTGCAAGTCTAACAGGTTACGCGAACACCGGGGAGCTGTTTTTT
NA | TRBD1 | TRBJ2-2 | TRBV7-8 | CASSRSSRGRAGELFF | TGTGCCAGCAGCCGGAGCTCCAGGGGGCGCGCCGGGGAGCTGTTTTTT
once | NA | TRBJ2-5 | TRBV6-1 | CASSEEAAAYQETQYF | TGTGCCAGCAGTGAAGAGGCGGCCGCGTACCAAGAGACCCAGTACTTC
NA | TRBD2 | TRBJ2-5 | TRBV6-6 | CASSPSGRAETQYF | TGTGCCAGCAGTCCTAGCGGGAGGGCAGAGACCCAGTACTTC
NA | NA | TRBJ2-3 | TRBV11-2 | CASSPSQGRGTDTQYF | TGTGCCAGCAGCCCATCGCAGGGTAGGGGCACAGATACGCAGTATTTT
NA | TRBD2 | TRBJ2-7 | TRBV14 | CASSQVISSGSIYEQYF | TGTGCCAGCAGCCAAGTTATCTCCAGCGGGAGTATCTACGAGCAGTACTTC
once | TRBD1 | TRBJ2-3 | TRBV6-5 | CASRPRQGGRDTQYF | TGTGCCAGCAGACCCCGACAGGGCGGTCGAGATACGCAGTATTTT
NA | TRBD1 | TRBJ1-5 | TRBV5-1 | CASSLGTGNQPQHF | TGCGCCAGCAGCTTGGGGACAGGGAATCAGCCCCAGCATTTT
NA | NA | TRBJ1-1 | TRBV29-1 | CSGKQSTEAFF | TGCAGCGGGAAACAGAGCACTGAAGCTTTCTTT
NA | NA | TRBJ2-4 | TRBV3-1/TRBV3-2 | CASSQEAIQYF | TGTGCCAGCAGCCAAGAGGCTATTCAGTACTTC
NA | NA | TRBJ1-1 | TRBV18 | CASSPLVGFRSAEAFF | TGTGCCAGCTCACCCCTCGTCGGGTTTAGGTCGGCTGAAGCTTTCTTT
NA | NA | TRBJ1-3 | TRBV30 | CAWSRVTDTIYF | TGTGCCTGGAGCCGGGTTACCGACACCATATATTTT
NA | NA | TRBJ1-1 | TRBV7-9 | CASIPMVIRLNTEAFF | TGTGCCAGCATCCCCATGGTCATTAGATTGAACACTGAAGCTTTCTTT
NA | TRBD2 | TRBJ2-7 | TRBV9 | CASSLAVPPYEQYF | TGTGCCAGCAGCCTAGCGGTACCCCCCTACGAGCAGTACTTC